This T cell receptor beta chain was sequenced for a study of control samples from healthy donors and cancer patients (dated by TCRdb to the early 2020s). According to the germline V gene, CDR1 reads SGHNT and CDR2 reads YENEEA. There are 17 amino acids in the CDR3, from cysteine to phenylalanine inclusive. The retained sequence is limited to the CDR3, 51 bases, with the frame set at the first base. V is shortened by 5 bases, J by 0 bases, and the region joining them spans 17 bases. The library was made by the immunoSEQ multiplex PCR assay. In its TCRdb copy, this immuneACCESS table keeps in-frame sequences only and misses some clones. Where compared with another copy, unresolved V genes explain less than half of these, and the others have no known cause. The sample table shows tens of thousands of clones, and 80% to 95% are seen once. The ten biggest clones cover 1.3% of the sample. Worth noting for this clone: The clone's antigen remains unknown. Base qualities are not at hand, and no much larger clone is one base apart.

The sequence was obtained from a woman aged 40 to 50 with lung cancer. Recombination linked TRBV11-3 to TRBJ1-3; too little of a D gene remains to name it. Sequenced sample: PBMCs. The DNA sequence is TGTGCCAGCAGCCATTTCCCAGCCGGAAACTCTGGAAACACCATATATTTT. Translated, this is CASSHFPAGNSGNTIYF.